This TCR beta chain was profiled in a study of post-analysis software for immune sequencing data. Turning to the study itself: Disease courses included relapsing-remitting, secondary progressive and progressive-relapsing multiple sclerosis.

Study observations and caveats: Patients with multiple sclerosis recorded significantly lower normalized Chao1 diversity than controls, the study found. F measure grouped same-batch samples tightly together.

Points on this clonotype: What it binds is not known.

The library was made from cDNA and included unique molecular identifiers. Between roughly 0.95 and 10 million T cells gave rise to some 520,000 cDNA molecules. Via MiXCR, TCRdb re-called the PCR reads, giving one row per CDR3 protein. This sample has some 370,000 distinct CDR3 sequences; less than 35% occur once, and the top ten carry roughly 13%. Specimen: blood. This receptor was obtained from a girl between 10 and 17 years old with multiple sclerosis.

The CDR3 region has the DNA TGTGCCAGCAGCTTAGAGGGTTCACTCTATGGCTACACCTTC. This encodes CASSLEGSLYGYTF. The V and J genes are TRBV11-2 and TRBJ1-2; D unclear. From germline, CDR1 is SGHAT and CDR2 FQNNGV. The CDR3 runs 14 residues. V lost 0 bases to trimming and J lost 4 bases, with 9 bases between them.